These 31 T cell receptor beta chains share one sample of origin, sequenced in a study of shared clonotypes between healthy human individuals. The table came from immunoSEQ multiplex PCR; TCRdb's copy has only in-frame clones and leaves some out. The sample lists about 710,000 clones, less than 80% occurring once. Material: memory CD4+ T cells sorted from blood. Sample subset: CD45RA-negative fraction. The receptors derive from a woman aged 25 to 45 in good health.

The genes are TRBV11-2 and TRBJ1-4; no clear D. Germline-derived CDR1 and CDR2 are SGHAT and FQNNGV. Trimming left V 6 bases short and J 4 bases short, with 9 bases between. The CDR3 consists of 13 residues. CDR3 residues: CASRHGDNEKLFF. CDR3 in DNA: TGTGCCAGCAGGCACGGTGATAATGAAAAACTGTTTTTT.

The J gene is TRBJ1-3, the V gene TRBV6-6, with D possibly TRBD1 on 6 matching bases. Trimming cost V 6 bases and J 1 base, with 13 bases left between them. This CDR3 comprises 15 residues. Germline CDR1 reads MNHNY; CDR2 reads SVGAGI (reference sequence). The CDR3 nucleotides are TGTGCCAGCAGAACCGGGACATCGTCTGGAAACACCATATATTTT. It codes for CASRTGTSSGNTIYF.

This chain connects TRBV7-8 to TRBJ2-5; 8 positions match TRBD1. Per germline, CDR1 SGHVS and CDR2 FQNEAQ. V dropped 5 bases and J dropped 4; count of bases not matched to a gene: 9. This CDR3 contains 15 residues. CDR3 sequence (DNA): TGTGCCAGCAGCCCCAGTCCCGGACAGGGAGAGACCCAGTACTTC. It yields the protein CASSPSPGQGETQYF. The complete variable domain, with remaining parts taken from reference TRBV7-8 and TRBJ2-5, reads GAGVSQSPRYKVAKRGQDVALRCDPISGHVSLFWYQQALGQGPEFLTYFQNEAQLDKSGLPSDRFFAERPEGSVSTLKIQRTQQEDSAVYLCASSPSPGQGETQYFGPGTRLLVL.

The chain is built from TRBV19 and TRBJ1-5; no clear D. Germline assignment: CDR1 LNHDA and CDR2 SQIVND (reference sequence). Trimming took 8 bases from V and 0 from J, leaving 11 bases between them. This CDR3 comprises 14 residues. CDR3 DNA: TGTGCCAGTTCTCCGCAGGCTAGCAATCAGCCCCAGCATTTT. Its translation: CASSPQASNQPQHF.

V usage is TRBV27 and J usage is TRBJ2-7; maybe TRBD2 (6 bases). Trimming removed 4 bases from V and 0 bases from J, with 16 bases in between. CDR3 length: 16 residues. Germline V gene sequence: CDR1 MNHEY, CDR2 SMNVEV (reference sequence). CDR3 sequence (DNA): TGTGCCAGCAGTTCCTCCGTAGCGACTAGCTCCTACGAGCAGTACTTC. Protein: CASSSSVATSSYEQYF.

Turning to this clone: Its ends do not fully match the called genes, so a read error is possible. The rearrangement uses TRBV10-3 and TRBJ1-5; no reliable D call. Germline CDR1 ENHRY, CDR2 SYGVKD. The CDR3 is 14 residues long. This CDR3 is CASSTGRNNQPQHF. The DNA of the CDR3 is TGTGCCAGCAGTACCGGACGGAACAATCAGCCCCAGCATTTT.

The chain has TRBV6-5 and TRBJ2-3; tentative D call: TRBD2 (6 bases). Trimming left V 6 bases short and J 0 bases short, with 13 bases between. Germline-derived CDR1 and CDR2 are MNHEY and SVGAGI. The CDR3 runs 15 residues. CDR3 DNA: TGTGCCAGCAGACCGATGACTAGTAGCACAGATACGCAGTATTTT. Translating gives CASRPMTSSTDTQYF.

The gene calls are TRBV9 and TRBJ2-1; a possible D gene is TRBD2 (6 bases). V lost 6 bases to trimming and J lost 0 bases, with 16 bases between them. The length of the CDR3 is 16 residues. Germline V gene data show CDR1 as SGDLS and CDR2 as YYNGEE. In nucleotides, the CDR3 is TGTGCCAGCACCACAGGTGCGGGAAACTCCTACAATGAGCAGTTCTTC. Translation gives CASTTGAGNSYNEQFF.

To note about this clone: Other DNA sequences of this sample code for an identical CDR3. This sequence joins TRBV7-3 and TRBJ2-3, with 12 bases lining up with TRBD2. This CDR3 contains 15 residues. Germline V gives CDR1 SGHTA, CDR2 FQGTGA. Unmatched junction bases numbered 0, after V lost 2 bases and J lost 3 bases. CDR3 residues: CASSLGLAGTDTQYF. CDR3 bases: TGTGCCAGCAGCTTAGGACTAGCGGGAACAGATACGCAGTATTTT.

The chain is built from TRBV7-2 and TRBJ2-7; the match to TRBD1 covers 7 bases. V dropped 0 bases and J dropped 0; count of bases not matched to a gene: 5. The CDR3 is made up of 16 amino acids. Looked up from germline, CDR1 is SGHTA and CDR2 is FQGNSA. The CDR3 loop is CASSLATQGSSYEQYF. In DNA form, the CDR3 reads TGTGCCAGCAGCTTAGCGACACAGGGGTCCTCCTACGAGCAGTACTTC.

This clone was counted ten times or more. The conserved closing phenylalanine or tryptophan is absent in this CDR3, likely reflecting a read error. The DNA is omitted, as the CDR3 cannot be located on it reliably, and the CDR3 follows TCRdb's listing. This chain connects TRBV20-1 to TRBJ1-1. From its first to its last residue, the CDR3 has 11 amino acids. The V gene's germline CDR1 is DFQATT and CDR2 SNEGSKA (reference sequence). CDR3: CSAKAGGAGAV.

This chain uses TRBV30 with TRBJ2-3; the D is unclear. The CDR3 totals 14 residues. Germline V lookup: CDR1 GTSNPN, CDR2 SVGIG (reference sequence). Trimming removed 5 bases from V and 2 bases from J, with 14 bases in between. CDR3: CAWPAGPYTDTQYF. The CDR3 bases are TGTGCCTGGCCCGCCGGGCCATACACAGATACGCAGTATTTT.

This clone appeared a single time. The chain couples TRBV4-1 to TRBJ1-2; D gene unclear. Trimming removed 1 base at V and 4 bases at J, with 7 bases between. The CDR3 has 13 amino acids. Germline-derived CDR1 and CDR2 are MGHRA and YSYEKL. In nucleotides, the CDR3 is TGCGCCAGCAGCCAAGTCTTCGGCTATGGCTACACCTTC. This sequence encodes CASSQVFGYGYTF.

This clone was seen more than once but under ten times. As the CDR3 is not closed by the conserved phenylalanine or tryptophan, this likely results from a read error. The limits of the CDR3 on the DNA are not certain, so only TCRdb's listed CDR3 is given. V usage is TRBV20-1 and J usage is TRBJ1-2. The CDR3 length equals 8 residues, ends included. Germline V gene lookup returns CDR1 DFQATT and CDR2 SNEGSKA (reference sequence). The CDR3 spells CSSREPRL.

The rearrangement uses TRBV28 and TRBJ2-7; no clear D gene. Germline CDR1 and CDR2: MDHEN and SYDVKM. The CDR3 runs 13 residues. V was clipped by 2 bases and J by 2 bases, with 7 bases between them. The CDR3 DNA reads TGTGCCAGCAGTTTAAGCGTGCCCTACGAGCAGTACTTC. This codes for CASSLSVPYEQYF. The entire variable domain, with the rest obtained from reference TRBV28 and TRBJ2-7, is as follows: DVKVTQSSRYLVKRTGEKVFLECVQDMDHENMFWYRQDPGLGLRLIYFSYDVKMKEKGDIPEGYSVSREKKERFSLILESASTNQTSMYLCASSLSVPYEQYFGPGTRLTVT.

The chain joins TRBV6-1 to TRBJ1-2; D perhaps matches TRBD1 (5 bases). CDR3 length equals 19 residues. Germline V lookup: CDR1 MNHNS, CDR2 SASEGT. V gave up 1 base and J gave up 8 bases, with 29 bases separating them. The CDR3 region is CASSEVRLWRGLRGRGYTF. The CDR3 nucleotides read TGTGCCAGCAGTGAAGTAAGGTTATGGAGGGGCCTCCGGGGTCGGGGCTACACCTTC.

This chain uses TRBV29-1 with TRBJ2-1, with D perhaps being TRBD1 or TRBD2 (5 bases each). In germline, CDR1 is SQVTM, CDR2 ANQGSEA. Trimming removed 1 base at V and 11 bases at J, with 18 bases between. There are 14 residues in the CDR3. The CDR3, as DNA: TGCAGCGTTGAAGCAGGACGAGGGGTCCACAAGCAGTTCTTC. It encodes CSVEAGRGVHKQFF.

This chain uses TRBV5-1 with TRBJ2-7; TRBD1 aligns across 7 bases. Germline values: CDR1 SGHRS, CDR2 YFSETQ. J gave up 3 bases and V 2 bases, and 5 bases lay outside the gene matches. The CDR3 totals 14 residues. The CDR3 is CASSFGTANYEQYF. CDR3 DNA sequence: TGCGCCAGCAGCTTCGGGACAGCCAACTACGAGCAGTACTTC.

The genes are TRBV28 and TRBJ2-2; 7 positions match TRBD2. Germline CDR1 MDHEN, CDR2 SYDVKM. This CDR3 spans 19 amino acids. V shed 5 bases and J 0 bases; nucleotides not matched to a gene: 15. The CDR3 sequence is CASSRRDYKNAPNTGELFF. In DNA form, the CDR3 reads TGTGCCAGCAGTAGACGGGACTACAAGAATGCCCCGAACACCGGGGAGCTGTTTTTT. Full variable domain (remainder filled in from reference TRBV28 and TRBJ2-2): DVKVTQSSRYLVKRTGEKVFLECVQDMDHENMFWYRQDPGLGLRLIYFSYDVKMKEKGDIPEGYSVSREKKERFSLILESASTNQTSMYLCASSRRDYKNAPNTGELFFGEGSRLTVL.

The CDR3 protein is CASSLYASTDTQYF. As DNA, the CDR3 is TGTGCCAGCAGCTTATATGCTAGTACAGATACGCAGTATTTT. The J gene is TRBJ2-3, the V gene TRBV7-2; D unresolved. V was cut by 2 bases and J by 3 bases, with 9 bases left in between. Germline CDR1 SGHTA, CDR2 FQGNSA. The CDR3 loop spans 14 amino acids.

The CDR3, as DNA: TGCGCCAGCAGCTTGGGCGCGGAGAGTGCCGGGGAGCTGTTTTTT. It codes for CASSLGAESAGELFF. V usage is TRBV5-1 and J usage is TRBJ2-2; D not resolved. The CDR3 extends over 15 amino acids. The V gene's germline CDR1 is SGHRS and CDR2 YFSETQ. V lost 0 bases and J lost 6, with 12 bases in between.

Regarding this clone: The limits of the CDR3 on the DNA are not certain, so only TCRdb's listed CDR3 is given. The chain recombines TRBV6-6 with TRBJ2-2; no DNA check was done on the table's D call, TRBD1. The CDR3 is 14 residues long, counting both termini. Germline assignment: CDR1 MNHNY and CDR2 SVGAGI (reference sequence). The chain's CDR3 is CVPAPGWDTGELFF.

By frequency in the sample, this clone is medium-sized (0.01 to 0.1%). The rearrangement links TRBV7-8 to TRBJ2-1; D is perhaps TRBD2 (5 bases). The germline CDR1 and CDR2 sequences are SGHVS and FQNEAQ. The CDR3 consists of 14 residues. Trimming stripped 1 base from V and 7 bases from J, with 11 bases between. The DNA of the CDR3 is TGTGCCAGCAGCTTAGGAGGACTCTTTAATGAGCAGTTCTTC. It yields the protein CASSLGGLFNEQFF.

The chain couples TRBV29-1 to TRBJ2-7; D is perhaps TRBD1 or TRBD2 (5 bases each). Germline CDR1 is SQVTM and CDR2 is ANQGSEA. This CDR3 has 13 amino acids. V was pared by 0 bases and J by 7 bases, with 13 bases between. This chain's CDR3 is CSVEDQGAGEQYF. CDR3 coding DNA: TGCAGCGTTGAAGATCAGGGAGCCGGGGAGCAGTACTTC.

The chain is built from TRBV5-1 and TRBJ2-1, with D tentatively TRBD1 (6 bases). The germline gives CDR1 SGHRS, CDR2 YFSETQ. Trimming cost V 4 bases and J 9 bases, with 23 bases left between them. The CDR3 length is 16 residues. The CDR3 loop reads CASSASLTGPSSEQFF. The DNA of the CDR3 is TGCGCCAGCAGCGCAAGCCTTACAGGGCCGTCCAGTGAGCAGTTCTTC. The entire variable domain, with the rest obtained from reference TRBV5-1 and TRBJ2-1, is as follows: KAGVTQTPRYLIKTRGQQVTLSCSPISGHRSVSWYQQTPGQGLQFLFEYFSETQRNKGNFPGRFSGRQFSNSRSEMNVSTLELGDSALYLCASSASLTGPSSEQFFGPGTRLTVL.

The chain is built from TRBV4-1 and TRBJ2-3, with D perhaps matching TRBD1 or TRBD2 (5 bases each). With 4 bases removed from V and 4 bases from J, the gap between germline ends came to 21 bases. The germline V gene has CDR1 MGHRA and CDR2 YSYEKL. The CDR3 runs 17 residues. CDR3 region: CASSPYVRGLEPDTQYF. DNA of the CDR3: TGCGCCAGCAGCCCCTACGTCCGGGGCCTAGAACCAGATACGCAGTATTTT.

The J gene is TRBJ2-1, the V gene TRBV10-1; the D is unclear. Deletions cut 3 bases from V and 5 bases from J, with 14 bases between. The germline V gene has CDR1 WNHNN and CDR2 SYGVQD (reference sequence). This CDR3 has 15 residues. The CDR3 loop reads CASSDRVKVNNEQFF. CDR3 sequence (DNA): TGCGCCAGCAGTGATAGGGTCAAGGTGAACAATGAGCAGTTCTTC.

With respect to this clone: A read error is possible here, since a much larger clone lies one base away. This rearrangement joins TRBV11-2 to TRBJ2-3; D gene ambiguous. This CDR3 is built from 13 residues. V dropped 5 bases and J dropped 1 base, with 7 bases sitting between them. The germline V gene encodes CDR1 SGHAT and CDR2 FQNNGV. The CDR3 sequence: CASSPTGTDTQYF. DNA for the CDR3: TGTGCCAGCAGCCCTACCGGCACAGATACGCAGTATTTT. The full variable domain, completed using reference TRBV11-2 and TRBJ2-3, is EAGVAQSPRYKIIEKRQSVAFWCNPISGHATLYWYQQILGQGPKLLIQFQNNGVVDDSQLPKDRFSAERLKGVDSTLKIQPAKLEDSAVYLCASSPTGTDTQYFGPGTRLTVL.

This chain connects TRBV28 to TRBJ1-1; TRBD1 matches 7 bases. The CDR3 consists of 15 residues. In germline, CDR1 is MDHEN, CDR2 SYDVKM. V dropped 1 base and J dropped 4; count of bases not matched to a gene: 6. The DNA of the CDR3 is TGTGCCAGCAGTTTATCTTCAGGGGGTACCACTGAAGCTTTCTTT. This codes for CASSLSSGGTTEAFF.

The chain recombines TRBV5-1 with TRBJ2-5, with 7 bases that match TRBD1. Trimming at V came to 0 bases and at J to 5 bases, leaving 7 bases not matched to a gene. CDR3 length: 15 amino acids. Germline assignment: CDR1 SGHRS and CDR2 YFSETQ. This chain's CDR3 is CASSLGQTGVETQYF. The CDR3 bases are TGCGCCAGCAGCTTGGGTCAAACAGGGGTTGAGACCCAGTACTTC.

CDR3 coding DNA: TGCGCCAGCAGCCAAGGGACTAGCGAGTACAATGAGCAGTTCTTC. Amino acids: CASSQGTSEYNEQFF. The V and J genes are TRBV4-1 and TRBJ2-1; 9 positions match TRBD2. Unmatched junction bases numbered 2, after V lost 1 base and J lost 4 bases. This CDR3 has 15 residues. Germline V gene lookup returns CDR1 MGHRA and CDR2 YSYEKL.